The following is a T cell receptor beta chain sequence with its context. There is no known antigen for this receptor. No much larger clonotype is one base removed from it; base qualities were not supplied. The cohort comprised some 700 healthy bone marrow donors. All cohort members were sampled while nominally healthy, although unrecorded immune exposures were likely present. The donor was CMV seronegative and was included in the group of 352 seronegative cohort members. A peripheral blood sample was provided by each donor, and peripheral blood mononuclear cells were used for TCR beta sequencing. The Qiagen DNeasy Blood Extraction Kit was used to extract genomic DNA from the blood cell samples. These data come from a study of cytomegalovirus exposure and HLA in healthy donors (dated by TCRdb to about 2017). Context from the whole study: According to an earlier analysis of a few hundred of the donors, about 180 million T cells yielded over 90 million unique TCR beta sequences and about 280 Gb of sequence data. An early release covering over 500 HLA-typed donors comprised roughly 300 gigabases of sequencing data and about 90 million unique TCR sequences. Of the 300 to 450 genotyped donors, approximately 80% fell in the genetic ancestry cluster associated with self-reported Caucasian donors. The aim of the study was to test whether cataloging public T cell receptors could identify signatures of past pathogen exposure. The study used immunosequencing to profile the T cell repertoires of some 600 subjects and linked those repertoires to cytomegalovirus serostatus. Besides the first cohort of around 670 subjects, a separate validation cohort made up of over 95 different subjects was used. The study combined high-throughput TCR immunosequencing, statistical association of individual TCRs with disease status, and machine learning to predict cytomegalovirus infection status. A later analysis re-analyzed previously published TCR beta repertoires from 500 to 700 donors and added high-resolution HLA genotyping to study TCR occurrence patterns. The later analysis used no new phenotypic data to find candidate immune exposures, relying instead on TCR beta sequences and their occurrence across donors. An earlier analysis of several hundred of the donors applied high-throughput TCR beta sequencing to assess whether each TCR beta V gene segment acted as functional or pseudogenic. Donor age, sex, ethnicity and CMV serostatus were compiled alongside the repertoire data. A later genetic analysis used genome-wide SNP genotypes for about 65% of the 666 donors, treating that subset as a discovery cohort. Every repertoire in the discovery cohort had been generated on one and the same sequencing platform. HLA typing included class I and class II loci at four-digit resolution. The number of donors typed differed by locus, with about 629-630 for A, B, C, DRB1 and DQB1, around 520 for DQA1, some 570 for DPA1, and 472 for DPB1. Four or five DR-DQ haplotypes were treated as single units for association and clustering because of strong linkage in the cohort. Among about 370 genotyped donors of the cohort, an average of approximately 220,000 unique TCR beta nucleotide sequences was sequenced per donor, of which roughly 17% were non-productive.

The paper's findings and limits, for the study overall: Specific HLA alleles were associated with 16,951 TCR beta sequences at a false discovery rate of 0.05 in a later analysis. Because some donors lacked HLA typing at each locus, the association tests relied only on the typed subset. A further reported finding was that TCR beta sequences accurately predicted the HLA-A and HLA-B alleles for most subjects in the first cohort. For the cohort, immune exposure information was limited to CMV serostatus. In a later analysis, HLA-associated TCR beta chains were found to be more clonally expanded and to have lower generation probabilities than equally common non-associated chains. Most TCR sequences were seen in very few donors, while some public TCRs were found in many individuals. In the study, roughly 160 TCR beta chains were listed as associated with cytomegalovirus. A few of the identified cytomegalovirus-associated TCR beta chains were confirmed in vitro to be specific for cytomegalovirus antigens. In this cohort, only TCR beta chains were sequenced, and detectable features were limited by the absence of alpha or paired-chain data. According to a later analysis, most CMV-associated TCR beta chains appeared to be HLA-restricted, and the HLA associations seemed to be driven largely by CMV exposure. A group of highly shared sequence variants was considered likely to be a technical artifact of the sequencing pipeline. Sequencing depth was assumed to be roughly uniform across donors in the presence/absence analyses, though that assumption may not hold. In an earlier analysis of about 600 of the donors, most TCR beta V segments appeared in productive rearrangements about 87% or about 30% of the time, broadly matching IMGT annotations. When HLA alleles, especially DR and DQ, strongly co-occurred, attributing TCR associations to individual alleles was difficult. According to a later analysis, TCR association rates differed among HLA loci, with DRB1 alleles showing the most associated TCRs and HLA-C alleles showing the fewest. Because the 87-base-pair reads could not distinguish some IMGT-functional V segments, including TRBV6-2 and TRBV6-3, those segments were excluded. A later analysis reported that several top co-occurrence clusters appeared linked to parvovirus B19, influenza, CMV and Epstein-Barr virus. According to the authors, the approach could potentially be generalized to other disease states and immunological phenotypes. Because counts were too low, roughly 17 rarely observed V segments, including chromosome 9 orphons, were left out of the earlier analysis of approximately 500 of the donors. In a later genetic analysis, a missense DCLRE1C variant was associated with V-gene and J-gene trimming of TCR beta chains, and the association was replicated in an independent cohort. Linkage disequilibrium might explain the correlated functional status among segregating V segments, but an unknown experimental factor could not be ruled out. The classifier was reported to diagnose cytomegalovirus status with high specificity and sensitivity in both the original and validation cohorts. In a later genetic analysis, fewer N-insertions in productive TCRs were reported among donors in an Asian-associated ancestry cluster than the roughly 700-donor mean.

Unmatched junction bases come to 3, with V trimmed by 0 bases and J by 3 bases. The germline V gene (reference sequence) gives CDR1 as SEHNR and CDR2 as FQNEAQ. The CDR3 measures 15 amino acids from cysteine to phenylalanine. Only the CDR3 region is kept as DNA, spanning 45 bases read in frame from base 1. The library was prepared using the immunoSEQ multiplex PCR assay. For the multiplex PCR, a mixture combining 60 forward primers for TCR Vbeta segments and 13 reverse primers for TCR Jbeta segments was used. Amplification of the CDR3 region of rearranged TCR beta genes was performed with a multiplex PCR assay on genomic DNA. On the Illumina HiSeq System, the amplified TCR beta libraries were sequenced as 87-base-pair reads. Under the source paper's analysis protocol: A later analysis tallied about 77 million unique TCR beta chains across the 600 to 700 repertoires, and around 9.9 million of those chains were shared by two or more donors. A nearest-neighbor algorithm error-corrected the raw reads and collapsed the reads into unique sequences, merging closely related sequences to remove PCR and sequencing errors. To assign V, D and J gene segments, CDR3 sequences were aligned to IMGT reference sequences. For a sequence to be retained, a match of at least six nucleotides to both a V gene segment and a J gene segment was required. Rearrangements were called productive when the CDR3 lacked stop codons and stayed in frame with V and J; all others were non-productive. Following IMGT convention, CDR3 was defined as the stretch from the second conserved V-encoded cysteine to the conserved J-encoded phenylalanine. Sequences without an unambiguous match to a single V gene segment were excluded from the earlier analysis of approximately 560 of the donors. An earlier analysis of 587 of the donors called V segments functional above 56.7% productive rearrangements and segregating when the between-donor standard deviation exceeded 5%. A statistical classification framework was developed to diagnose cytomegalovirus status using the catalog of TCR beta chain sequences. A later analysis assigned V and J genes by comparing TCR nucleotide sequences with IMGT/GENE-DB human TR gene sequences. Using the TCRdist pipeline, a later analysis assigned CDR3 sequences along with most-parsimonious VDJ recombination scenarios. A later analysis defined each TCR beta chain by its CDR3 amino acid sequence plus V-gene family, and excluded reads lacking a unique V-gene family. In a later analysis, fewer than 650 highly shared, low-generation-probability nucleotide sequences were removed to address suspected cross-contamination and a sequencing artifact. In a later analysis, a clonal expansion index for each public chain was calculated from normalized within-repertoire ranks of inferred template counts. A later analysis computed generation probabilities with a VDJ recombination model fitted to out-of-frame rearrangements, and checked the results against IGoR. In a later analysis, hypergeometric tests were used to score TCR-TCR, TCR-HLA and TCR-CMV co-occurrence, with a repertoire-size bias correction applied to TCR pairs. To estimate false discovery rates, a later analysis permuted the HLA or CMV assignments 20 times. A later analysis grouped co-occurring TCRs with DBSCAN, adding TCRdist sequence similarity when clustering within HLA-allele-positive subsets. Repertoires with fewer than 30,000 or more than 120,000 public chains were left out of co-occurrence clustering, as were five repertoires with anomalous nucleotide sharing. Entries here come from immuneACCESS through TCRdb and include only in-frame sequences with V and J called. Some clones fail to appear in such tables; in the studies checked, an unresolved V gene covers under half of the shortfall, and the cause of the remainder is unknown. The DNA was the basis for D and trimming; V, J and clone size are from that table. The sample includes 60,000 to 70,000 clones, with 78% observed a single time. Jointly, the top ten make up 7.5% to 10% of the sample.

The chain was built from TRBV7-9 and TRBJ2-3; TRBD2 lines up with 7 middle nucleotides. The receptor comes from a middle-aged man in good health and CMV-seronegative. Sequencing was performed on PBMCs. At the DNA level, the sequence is TGTGCCAGCAGCTTAGCTAGCGGGCCAACAGATACGCAGTATTTT. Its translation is CASSLASGPTDTQYF.